The entry below gives a single T cell receptor (beta chain) sequence along with its context. What it binds is unknown. The data were taken from a study of cytomegalovirus exposure and HLA in healthy donors. Study-wide results and limits: A previous analysis found most TCR beta V segments productive roughly 90% or roughly 30% of the time. Versus the approximately 700-donor mean, an Asian-associated ancestry cluster reportedly showed fewer N-insertions in a later analysis.

Both 60 Vbeta primers and 13 Jbeta primers went into the PCR. Profiled with immunoSEQ multiplex PCR; TCRdb holds only in-frame clones, not every one. The table lists approximately 140,000 clones, roughly 76% of them singletons, with around 1.6% in the top ten. V lost 5 bases, J lost 3 bases, and 9 bases lay in between. Germline CDR1 reads MNHEY; CDR2 reads SVGAGI. CDR3 length: 13 amino acids. The V call is TRBV6-5, the J call TRBJ2-3; no clear D gene. Specimen: PBMCs. This clonotype originated in a female donor in good health and CMV-seronegative. The CDR3 sequence is CASSELRTDTQYF. The CDR3 DNA reads TGTGCCAGCAGTGAACTCAGGACAGATACGCAGTATTTT.